This TCR beta chain was identified in a study of CXCR3-negative and CXCR3-positive naive CD8 T cells. Study-level points and caveats: Surface CD5 matched across naive subsets, and TRB CDR3 properties served to infer TCR strength. TRB CDR3s were more hydrophobic in CXCR3-positive than in CXCR3-negative naive cells. Diversity in memory CD8+ cells fell much lower than the comparably high levels seen in both naive subsets.

As for this clonotype: Its antigen is undetermined.

CD45RO-CCR7+CD27+CD95- expression identified naive CD8+ T cells. The TRB cDNA libraries were prepared by 5' RACE with UMI labels. TCRdb re-analyzed the 5' RACE reads; it lists each CDR3 protein once, without DNA. This listing includes some 5,200 distinct CDR3 sequences. Germline V gene lookup returns CDR1 MNHNY and CDR2 SVGAGI (reference sequence). The length of the CDR3 is 16 residues. The specimen sequenced was naive CXCR3- CD8+ T cells from blood. The subset: CD45RO-CCR7+CD27+CD95- naive CD8+ T cells lacking CXCR3 (TNR3-). The chain links TRBV6-6 to TRBJ1-1; TCRdb outputs TRBD1, but without DNA this stays unchecked. The receptor was isolated from a human donor in good health. Some clones in this sample may be carry-over from other donors' samples. The CDR3 reads CASSYPPDRGNTEAFF.